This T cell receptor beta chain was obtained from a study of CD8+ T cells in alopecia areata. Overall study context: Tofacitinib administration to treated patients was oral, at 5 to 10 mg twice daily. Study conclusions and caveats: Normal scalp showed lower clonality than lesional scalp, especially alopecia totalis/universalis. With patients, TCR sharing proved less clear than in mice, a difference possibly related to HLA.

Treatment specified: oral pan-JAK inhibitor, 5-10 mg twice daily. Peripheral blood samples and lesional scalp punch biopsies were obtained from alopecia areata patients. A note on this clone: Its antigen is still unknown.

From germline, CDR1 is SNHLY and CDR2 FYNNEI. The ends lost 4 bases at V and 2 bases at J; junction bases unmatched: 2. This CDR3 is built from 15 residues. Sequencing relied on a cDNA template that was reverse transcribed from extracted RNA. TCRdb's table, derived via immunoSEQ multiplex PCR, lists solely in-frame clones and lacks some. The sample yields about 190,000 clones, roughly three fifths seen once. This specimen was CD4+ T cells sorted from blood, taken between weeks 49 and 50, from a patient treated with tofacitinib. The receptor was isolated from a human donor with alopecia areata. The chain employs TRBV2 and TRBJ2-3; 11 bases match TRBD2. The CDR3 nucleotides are TGTGCCAGCAGTGTACTAGCGGGGGCCACAGATACGCAGTATTTT. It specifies CASSVLAGATDTQYF.